Given below is one T cell receptor (beta chain) in context. This entry belongs to a study of blood T cell repertoires in COVID-19. Study background: T cells, B-cell-depleted T cells, or PBMCs provided the cDNA or gDNA that served as material.

As originally analysed: From reference gene primer amplification, estimates of nucleated cell counts were derived. Here immunoSEQ multiplex PCR was the method, and the copy in TCRdb shows in-frame clones only, minus some. That table supplies the V and J calls and clone size; D and trimming were determined from the DNA. The sample gives hundreds of thousands of clones, approximately 86% of which show up once; around 13% is in the top ten. This CDR3 has 15 amino acids. Losses at the gene ends were 10 bases for V and 4 bases for J; bases not matched to a gene: 16. The V gene's germline CDR1 is SGHNT and CDR2 YYREEE (reference sequence).

The source is a woman in her seventies with COVID-19, enrolled during active disease. The sample taken for sequencing was peripheral blood. V usage is TRBV5-4 and J usage is TRBJ1-1, with 7 bases lining up with TRBD1. The CDR3 DNA reads as TGTGCCTCAAATGGGCAGGGGGGCCAAGTCACTGAAGCTTTCTTT. It codes for CASNGQGGQVTEAFF.